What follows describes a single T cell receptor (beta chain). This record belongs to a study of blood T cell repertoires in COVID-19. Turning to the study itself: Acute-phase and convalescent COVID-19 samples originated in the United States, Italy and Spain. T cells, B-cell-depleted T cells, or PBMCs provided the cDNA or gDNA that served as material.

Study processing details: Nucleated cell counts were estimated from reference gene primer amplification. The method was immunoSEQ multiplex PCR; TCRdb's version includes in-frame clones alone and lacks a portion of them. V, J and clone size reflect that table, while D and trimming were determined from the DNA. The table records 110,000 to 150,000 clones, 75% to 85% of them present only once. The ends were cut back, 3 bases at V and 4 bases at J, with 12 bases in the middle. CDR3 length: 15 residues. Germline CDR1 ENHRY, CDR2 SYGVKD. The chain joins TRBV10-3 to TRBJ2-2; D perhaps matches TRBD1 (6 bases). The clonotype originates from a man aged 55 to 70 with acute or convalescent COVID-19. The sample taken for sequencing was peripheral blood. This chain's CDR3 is CAISESGAPTGELFF. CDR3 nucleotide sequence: TGTGCCATCAGTGAATCAGGGGCGCCCACCGGGGAGCTGTTTTTT.